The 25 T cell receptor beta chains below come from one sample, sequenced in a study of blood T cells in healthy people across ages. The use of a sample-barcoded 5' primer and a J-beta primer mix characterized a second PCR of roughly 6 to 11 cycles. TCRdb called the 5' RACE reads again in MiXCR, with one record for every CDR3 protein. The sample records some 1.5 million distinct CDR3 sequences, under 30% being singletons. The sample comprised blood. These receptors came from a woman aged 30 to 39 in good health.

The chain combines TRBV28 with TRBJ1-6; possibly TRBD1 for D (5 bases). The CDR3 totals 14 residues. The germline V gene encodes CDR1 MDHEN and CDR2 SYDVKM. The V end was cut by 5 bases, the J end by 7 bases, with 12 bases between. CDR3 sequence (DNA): TGTGCCAGCAGTCGGGGGGGGACCAATTCACCCCTCCACTTT. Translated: CASSRGGTNSPLHF.

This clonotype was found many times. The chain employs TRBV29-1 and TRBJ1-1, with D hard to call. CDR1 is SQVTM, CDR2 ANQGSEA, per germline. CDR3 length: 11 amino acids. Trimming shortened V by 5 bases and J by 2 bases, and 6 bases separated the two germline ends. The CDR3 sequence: CSVQTNTEAFF. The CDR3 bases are TGCAGCGTTCAGACCAACACTGAAGCTTTCTTT.

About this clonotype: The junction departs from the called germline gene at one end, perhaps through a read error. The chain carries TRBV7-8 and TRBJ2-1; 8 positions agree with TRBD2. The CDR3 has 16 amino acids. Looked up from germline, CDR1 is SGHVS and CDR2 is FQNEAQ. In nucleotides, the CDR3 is TGTGTCAGCAGCCCACTTGCCGGGACTAGGGGCAATGAGCAGTTCTTC. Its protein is CVSSPLAGTRGNEQFF. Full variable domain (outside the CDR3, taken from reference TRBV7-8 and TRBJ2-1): GAGVSQSPRYKVAKRGQDVALRCDPISGHVSLFWYQQALGQGPEFLTYFQNEAQLDKSGLPSDRFFAERPEGSVSTLKIQRTQQEDSAVYLCVSSPLAGTRGNEQFFGPGTRLTVL.

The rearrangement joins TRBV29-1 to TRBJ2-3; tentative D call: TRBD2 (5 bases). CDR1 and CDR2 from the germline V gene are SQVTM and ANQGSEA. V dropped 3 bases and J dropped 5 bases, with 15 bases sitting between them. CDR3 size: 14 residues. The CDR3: CSVEGFTGEDTQYF. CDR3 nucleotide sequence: TGCAGCGTTGAGGGCTTCACCGGGGAAGATACGCAGTATTTT.

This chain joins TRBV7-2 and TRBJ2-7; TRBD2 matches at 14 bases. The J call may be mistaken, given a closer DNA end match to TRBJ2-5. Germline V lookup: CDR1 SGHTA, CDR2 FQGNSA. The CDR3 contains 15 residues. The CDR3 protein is CAGGLAGARQETQYF. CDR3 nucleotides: TGTGCCGGGGGACTAGCGGGGGCCCGACAGGAGACCCAGTACTTC.

In nucleotides, the CDR3 is TGCAGCGTTGACCGCACAGGGGGCGGTGAGCAGTACTTC. It encodes CSVDRTGGGEQYF. This chain joins TRBV29-1 and TRBJ2-4; 9 bases are a match to TRBD1. This CDR3 comprises 13 residues. CDR1 and CDR2 from the germline V gene are SQVTM and ANQGSEA. The J segment lost 13 bases and the V segment lost 3 bases, leaving 10 bases of the junction unmatched.

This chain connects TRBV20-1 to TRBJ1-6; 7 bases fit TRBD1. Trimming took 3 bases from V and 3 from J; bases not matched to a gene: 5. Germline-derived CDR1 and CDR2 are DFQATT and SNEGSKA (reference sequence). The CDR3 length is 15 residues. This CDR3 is CSASLGQIYNSPLHF. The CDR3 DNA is TGCAGTGCTAGCCTGGGACAGATCTATAATTCACCCCTCCACTTT.

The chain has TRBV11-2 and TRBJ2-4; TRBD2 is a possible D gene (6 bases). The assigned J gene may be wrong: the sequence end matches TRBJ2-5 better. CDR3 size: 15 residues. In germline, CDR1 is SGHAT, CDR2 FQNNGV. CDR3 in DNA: TGTGCCAGCAGCCTTAGGGTGACGGGGGAAGAGACCCAGTACTTC. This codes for CASSLRVTGEETQYF.

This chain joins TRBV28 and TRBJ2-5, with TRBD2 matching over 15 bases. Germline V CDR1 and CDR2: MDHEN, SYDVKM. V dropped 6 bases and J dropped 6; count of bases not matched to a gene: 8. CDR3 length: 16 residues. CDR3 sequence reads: CASRAGLAGGLKTQYF. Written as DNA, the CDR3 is TGTGCCAGCAGAGCAGGACTAGCGGGGGGGCTAAAGACCCAGTACTTC.

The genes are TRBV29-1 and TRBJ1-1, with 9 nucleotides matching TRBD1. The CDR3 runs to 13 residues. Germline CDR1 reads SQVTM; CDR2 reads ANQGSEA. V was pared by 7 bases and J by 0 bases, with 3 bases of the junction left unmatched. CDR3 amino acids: CSGGQGMNTEAFF. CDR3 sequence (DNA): TGCAGCGGCGGACAGGGGATGAACACTGAAGCTTTCTTT.

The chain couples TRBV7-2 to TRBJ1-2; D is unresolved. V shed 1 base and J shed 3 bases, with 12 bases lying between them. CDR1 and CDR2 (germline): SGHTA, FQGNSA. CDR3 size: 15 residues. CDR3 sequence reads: CASSLGAQTYYGYTF. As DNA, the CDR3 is TGTGCCAGCAGCTTAGGTGCCCAGACCTACTATGGCTACACCTTC.

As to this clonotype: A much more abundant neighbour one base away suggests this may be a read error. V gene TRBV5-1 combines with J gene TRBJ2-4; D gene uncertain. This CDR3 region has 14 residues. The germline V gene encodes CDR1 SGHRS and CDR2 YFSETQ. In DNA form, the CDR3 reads TGCACCAGCAGCTTGGCAGCGACCAAAAACATTCAGTACTTC. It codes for CTSSLAATKNIQYF.

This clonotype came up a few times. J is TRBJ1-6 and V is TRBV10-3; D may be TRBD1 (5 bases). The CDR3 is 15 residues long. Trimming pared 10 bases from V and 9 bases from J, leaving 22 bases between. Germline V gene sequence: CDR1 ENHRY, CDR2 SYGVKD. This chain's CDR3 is CATLDARGAGSPLHF. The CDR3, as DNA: TGTGCCACCTTAGATGCTCGAGGGGCGGGTTCACCCCTCCACTTT.

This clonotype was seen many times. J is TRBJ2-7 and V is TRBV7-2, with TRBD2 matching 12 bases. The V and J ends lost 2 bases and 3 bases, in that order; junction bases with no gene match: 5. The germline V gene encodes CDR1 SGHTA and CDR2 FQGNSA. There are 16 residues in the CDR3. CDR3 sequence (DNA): TGTGCCAGCAGCTTATCAACTAGCGGGAGGAGCTACGAGCAGTACTTC. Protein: CASSLSTSGRSYEQYF.

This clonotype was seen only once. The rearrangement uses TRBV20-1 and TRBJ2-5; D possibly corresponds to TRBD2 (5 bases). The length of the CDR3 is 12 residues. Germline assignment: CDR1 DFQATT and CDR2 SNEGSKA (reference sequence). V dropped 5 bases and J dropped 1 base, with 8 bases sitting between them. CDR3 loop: CSAGESQETQYF. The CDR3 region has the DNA TGCAGTGCTGGGGAGAGCCAAGAGACCCAGTACTTC.

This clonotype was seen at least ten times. CDR3 sequence: CASSRGQEGYGYTF. The DNA for the CDR3 is TGCGCCAGCAGCCGTGGACAGGAAGGGTATGGCTACACCTTC. The chain has TRBV4-3 and TRBJ1-2, with 7 positions matching TRBD1. Germline-derived CDR1 and CDR2 are LGHNA and YSLEER. The CDR3 is 14 residues long. Trimming took 4 bases from V and 5 from J; bases not matched to a gene: 7.

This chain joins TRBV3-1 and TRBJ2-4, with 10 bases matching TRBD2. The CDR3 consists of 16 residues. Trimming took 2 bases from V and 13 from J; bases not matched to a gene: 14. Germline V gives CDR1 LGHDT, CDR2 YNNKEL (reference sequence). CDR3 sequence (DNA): TGTGCCAGCAGCCAACGACTAGCGGGCCCATACAATGAGCAGTACTTC. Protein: CASSQRLAGPYNEQYF.

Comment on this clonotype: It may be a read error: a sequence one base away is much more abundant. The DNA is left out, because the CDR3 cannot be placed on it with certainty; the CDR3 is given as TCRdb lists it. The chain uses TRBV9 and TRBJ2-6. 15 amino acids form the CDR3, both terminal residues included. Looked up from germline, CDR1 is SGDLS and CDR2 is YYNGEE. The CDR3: CASSEVGSGANVPTF.

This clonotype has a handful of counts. CDR3: CSARVAGWEEQYF. CDR3 DNA: TGCAGTGCTAGGGTAGCGGGATGGGAAGAGCAGTACTTC. V usage is TRBV20-1 and J usage is TRBJ2-5; 8 bases map to TRBD2. With V trimmed by 3 bases and J by 11 bases, 11 bases remained unmatched. In germline, CDR1 is DFQATT, CDR2 SNEGSKA (reference sequence). CDR3 length equals 13 residues.

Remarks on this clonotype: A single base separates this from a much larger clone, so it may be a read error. CDR3 coding DNA: TGTCCCACGGACCGGGACAGGGGAGCCGAGCAGTACTTC. Amino acids: CPTDRDRGAEQYF. The J gene is TRBJ2-7, the V gene TRBV7-9; 10 bases match TRBD1. Germline CDR1 is SEHNR and CDR2 is FQNEAQ (reference sequence). There are 13 residues in the CDR3.

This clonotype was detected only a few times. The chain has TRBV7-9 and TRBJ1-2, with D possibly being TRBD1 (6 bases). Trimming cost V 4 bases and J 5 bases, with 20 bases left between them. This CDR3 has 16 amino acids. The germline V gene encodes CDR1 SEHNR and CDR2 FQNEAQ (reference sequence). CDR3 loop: CASSSPGQRGEYGYTF. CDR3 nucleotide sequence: TGTGCCAGCAGCTCGCCCGGACAGAGGGGCGAGTATGGCTACACCTTC.

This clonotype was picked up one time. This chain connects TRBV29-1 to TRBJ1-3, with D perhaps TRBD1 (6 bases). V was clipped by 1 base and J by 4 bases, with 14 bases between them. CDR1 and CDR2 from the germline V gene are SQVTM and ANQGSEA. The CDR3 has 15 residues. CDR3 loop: CSVEGPQGSGNTIYF. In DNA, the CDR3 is TGCAGCGTTGAAGGTCCGCAGGGGAGCGGAAACACCATATATTTT.

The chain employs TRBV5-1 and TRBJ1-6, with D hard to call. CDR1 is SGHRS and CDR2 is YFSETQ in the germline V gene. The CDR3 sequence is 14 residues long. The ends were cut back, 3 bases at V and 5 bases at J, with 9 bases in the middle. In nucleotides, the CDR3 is TGCGCCAGCAGCTCGGACCGCCATAATTCACCCCTCCACTTT. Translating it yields CASSSDRHNSPLHF.

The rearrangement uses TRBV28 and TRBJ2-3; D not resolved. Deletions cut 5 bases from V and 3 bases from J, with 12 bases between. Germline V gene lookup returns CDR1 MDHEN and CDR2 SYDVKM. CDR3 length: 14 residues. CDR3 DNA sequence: TGTGCCAGCAGTGGAACGGTTGATACAGATACGCAGTATTTT. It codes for CASSGTVDTDTQYF.

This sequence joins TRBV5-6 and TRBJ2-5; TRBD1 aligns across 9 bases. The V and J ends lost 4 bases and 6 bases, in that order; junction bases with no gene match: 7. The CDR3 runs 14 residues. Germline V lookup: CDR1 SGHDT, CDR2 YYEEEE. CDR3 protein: CASSLTGGGKTQYF. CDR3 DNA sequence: TGTGCCAGCAGCCTTACAGGGGGCGGGAAGACCCAGTACTTC.